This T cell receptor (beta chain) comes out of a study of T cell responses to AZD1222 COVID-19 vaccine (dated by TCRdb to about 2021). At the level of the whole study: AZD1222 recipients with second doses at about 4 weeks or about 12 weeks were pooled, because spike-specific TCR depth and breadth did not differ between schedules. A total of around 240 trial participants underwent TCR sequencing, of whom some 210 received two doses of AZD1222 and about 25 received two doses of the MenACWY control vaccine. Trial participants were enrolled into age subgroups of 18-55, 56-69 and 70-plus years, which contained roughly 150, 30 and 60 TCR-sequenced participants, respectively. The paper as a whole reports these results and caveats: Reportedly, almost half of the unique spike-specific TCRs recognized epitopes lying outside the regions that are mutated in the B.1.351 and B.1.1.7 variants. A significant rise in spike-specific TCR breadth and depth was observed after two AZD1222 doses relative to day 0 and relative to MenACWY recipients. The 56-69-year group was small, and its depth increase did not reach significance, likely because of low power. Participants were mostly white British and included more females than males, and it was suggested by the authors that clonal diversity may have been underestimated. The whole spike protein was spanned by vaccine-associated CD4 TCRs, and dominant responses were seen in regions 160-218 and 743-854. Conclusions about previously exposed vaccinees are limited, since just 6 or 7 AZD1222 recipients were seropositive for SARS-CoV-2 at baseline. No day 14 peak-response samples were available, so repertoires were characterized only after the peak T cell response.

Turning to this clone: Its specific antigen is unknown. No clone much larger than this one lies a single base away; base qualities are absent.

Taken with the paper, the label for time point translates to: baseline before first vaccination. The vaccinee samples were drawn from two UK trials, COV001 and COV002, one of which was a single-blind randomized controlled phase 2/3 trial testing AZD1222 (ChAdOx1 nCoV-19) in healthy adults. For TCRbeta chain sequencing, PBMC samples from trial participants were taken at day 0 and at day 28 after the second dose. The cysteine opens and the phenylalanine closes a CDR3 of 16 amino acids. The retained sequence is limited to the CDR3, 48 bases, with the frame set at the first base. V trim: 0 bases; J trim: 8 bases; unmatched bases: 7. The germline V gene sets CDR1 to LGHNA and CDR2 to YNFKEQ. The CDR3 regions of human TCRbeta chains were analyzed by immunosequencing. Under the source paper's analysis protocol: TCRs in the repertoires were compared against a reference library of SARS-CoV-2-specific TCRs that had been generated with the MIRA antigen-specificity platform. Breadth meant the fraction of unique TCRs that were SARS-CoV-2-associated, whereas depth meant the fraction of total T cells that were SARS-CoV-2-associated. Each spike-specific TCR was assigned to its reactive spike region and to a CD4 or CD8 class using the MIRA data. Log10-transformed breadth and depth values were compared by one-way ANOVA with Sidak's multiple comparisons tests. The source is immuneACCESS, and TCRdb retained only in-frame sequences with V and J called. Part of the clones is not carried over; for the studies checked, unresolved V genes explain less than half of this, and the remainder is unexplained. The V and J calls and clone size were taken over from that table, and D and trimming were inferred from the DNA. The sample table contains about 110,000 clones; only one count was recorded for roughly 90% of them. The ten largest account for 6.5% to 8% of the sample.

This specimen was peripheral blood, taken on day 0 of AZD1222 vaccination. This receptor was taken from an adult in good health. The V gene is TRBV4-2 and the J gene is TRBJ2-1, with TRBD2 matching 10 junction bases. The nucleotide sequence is TGTGCCAGCAGCCAAGATGGGCTAGCGGGAGTCGATGAGCAGTTCTTC. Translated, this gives CASSQDGLAGVDEQFF.